This TCR beta chain was observed in a study of T cells after yellow fever vaccination. Findings and limits, study-wide: Abundant contaminating clonotypes from the bulk population could appear in FACS-sorted repertoires. Across the CD4 and CD8 compartments, a small share of clonotypes was present in both.

TCRdb itself ran the 5' RACE reads through MiXCR, one entry per CDR3 protein. The data contain fewer than 500,000 distinct CDR3 sequences, roughly 20% of them singletons. Regarding this clonotype: No antigen is known for it.

The TCR was taken from a man between 18 and 35 years old who received the YFV17D yellow fever vaccine. Here the sequenced sample was PBMCs, taken before the yellow fever booster vaccination.

CDR3 protein: CASSLEGGFDGYTF. In DNA, the CDR3 is TGTGCCAGCAGCTTAGAAGGAGGGTTCGATGGCTACACCTTC. J is TRBJ1-2 and V is TRBV7-2; D is ambiguous. The CDR3 is made up of 14 amino acids. Germline CDR1 and CDR2: SGHTA and FQGNSA. V shed 1 base and J shed 6 bases, with 12 bases lying between them.